This T cell receptor (beta chain) was captured in a study of blood T cell repertoires in COVID-19 (dated by TCRdb to the early 2020s). Some background on the complete study: Samples covering the acute and convalescent phases of COVID-19 were provided by collaborators in the United States, Italy and Spain. The prospective study material was composed of cDNA or gDNA derived from T cells, B-cell-depleted T cells, or PBMCs. The dataset comprised deeply sampled blood TCRbeta repertoires from subjects exposed to, actively infected with, or recovered from COVID-19. The repertoires were released in a freely available public database intended as a resource for research on the immune response to SARS-CoV-2. Samples came from the ongoing ImmuneRACE study (first 160 participants) plus 1,254 subjects from 6 global collaborators. Nearly every sample came with metadata listing a de-identified subject ID, COVID-19 status, age in years and sex. Where available, HLA class I and class II types were obtained from metadata supplied by the sample provider rather than from assay-based typing.

In the prospective study, participants were 18 to 89 years old, resided in approximately 22 geographic areas of the United States, and were enrolled through a virtual design. In the prospective study, participants were assigned to cohorts based on the clinical history participants reported in a screening survey and a study questionnaire. ImmuneRACE Cohort 3 recovered participants were defined by two consecutive negative NP/OP PCR tests, healthcare professional clearance, or symptom resolution. In the prospective study, whole blood, serum and a nasopharyngeal or oropharyngeal swab were collected from each participant by mobile phlebotomists. Participants in the prospective study had the option to provide additional blood draws and questionnaires over a roughly two-month period. Prospective study blood samples were shipped either frozen or at room temperature before DNA extraction. The immunoSEQ Assay, a bias-controlled multiplex PCR, was used to amplify TCRbeta CDR3 regions from genomic DNA. In the authors' own workflow: Within the assay, amplification of reference gene primers was used to estimate how many nucleated cells each sample contained. To quantify the absolute abundance of each unique TCRbeta CDR3 rearrangement, sequence reads were collapsed and filtered. For each sample, productive Simpson clonality was calculated by taking the square root of Simpson's diversity index across productive rearrangements. Entries here come from immuneACCESS through TCRdb and include only in-frame sequences with V and J called. Some clones fail to appear in such tables; in the studies checked, an unresolved V gene covers under half of the shortfall, and the cause of the remainder is unknown. D and trimming come from the DNA, and the V and J calls and clone size come from that table. In all, the sample holds around 380,000 clones, and approximately 87% of those were seen once. 1% to 1.5% of the sample belongs to the ten largest clones.

Results and caveats for the whole study, not just this receptor: The quantity of clinical and demographic metadata differed by source and by participant and was supplied without curation.

Remarks on this clone: Its antigen is unknown. The sample holds no much larger clone one base away, and base qualities are not on file.

Its CDR3 holds 17 amino acids, cysteine through phenylalanine. The sequence is cut down to CDR3 DNA, 51 bases in frame from base 1. Relative to germline, V is 1 base shorter and J is 5 bases shorter, with 18 bases between their ends. In the germline V gene, CDR1 corresponds to LGHNA and CDR2 to YSLEER. This sequence was found in a man younger than 40 who had recovered from COVID-19. This chain is built from TRBV4-3 and TRBJ2-4; no D segment can be confidently identified. Sequencing used PBMCs or T cells enriched from blood (not recorded which). The CDR3 region reads CASSQAFGGQRENIQYF. In nucleotide form, the sequence is TGCGCCAGCAGCCAAGCGTTTGGTGGGCAGAGAGAAAACATTCAGTACTTC.